A single sample is the source of the 10 T cell receptor beta chains below, sequenced in a study of T cells in Graves' hyperthyroidism and ophthalmopathy. RNA transcripts were the template for amplifying TCR beta CDR3 regions. Carried out on the TCR CDR3, a first-round RT-PCR used the HTBI primer set. Via MiXCR, TCRdb re-called the multiplex PCR reads, giving one row per CDR3 protein. The sample includes roughly 630,000 distinct CDR3 sequences, around 14% of them seen just once. Sequenced material: blood. These receptors were taken from a woman aged 25 to 39 with Graves' hyperthyroidism.

This clonotype was seen a few times. The chain is built from TRBV5-1 and TRBJ2-1; D might be TRBD1 or TRBD2, each matching 5 bases. CDR1 and CDR2 (germline): SGHRS, YFSETQ. CDR3 length equals 17 residues. Trimming stripped 0 bases from V and 4 bases from J, with 17 bases between. Here the CDR3 reads CASSLGLFERTYNEQFF. CDR3 bases: TGCGCCAGCAGCTTGGGTCTCTTCGAGCGGACATACAATGAGCAGTTCTTC. The whole variable domain, filled in from reference TRBV5-1 and TRBJ2-1, reads KAGVTQTPRYLIKTRGQQVTLSCSPISGHRSVSWYQQTPGQGLQFLFEYFSETQRNKGNFPGRFSGRQFSNSRSEMNVSTLELGDSALYLCASSLGLFERTYNEQFFGPGTRLTVL.

This clonotype was recorded a few times. This sequence joins TRBV10-2 and TRBJ2-1; 9 bases fit TRBD1. This CDR3 is 16 amino acids long. Germline V CDR1 and CDR2: WSHSY, SAAADI. V was pared by 0 bases and J by 5 bases, with 5 bases of the junction left unmatched. CDR3: CASSESGQGWNNEQFF. CDR3 DNA sequence: TGCGCCAGCAGTGAGTCAGGACAGGGGTGGAACAATGAGCAGTTCTTC.

The chain is built from TRBV3-1 and TRBJ2-2, with D perhaps matching TRBD2 (6 bases). With 6 bases removed from V and 2 bases from J, the gap between germline ends came to 13 bases. The germline CDR1 and CDR2 sequences are LGHDT and YNNKEL (reference sequence). The CDR3 loop spans 15 amino acids. The CDR3 region is CASRSTSSNTGELFF. DNA of the CDR3: TGTGCCAGCAGATCGACTAGTTCCAACACCGGGGAGCTGTTTTTT.

This clonotype was observed at least ten times. The rearrangement uses TRBV6-1 and TRBJ1-5; D ambiguous. The CDR3 runs 15 residues. The germline V and J ends were trimmed by 4 bases and 0 bases, with 10 bases remaining between them. CDR1 and CDR2 from the germline V gene are MNHNS and SASEGT. For the CDR3, the DNA is TGTGCCAGCAGTGGCCACGTTAATAGCAATCAGCCCCAGCATTTT. This translates into CASSGHVNSNQPQHF.

This clonotype was seen ten or more times. This chain links TRBV3-1 with TRBJ2-1; 12 nucleotides agree with TRBD2. CDR3 length: 17 residues. The germline gives CDR1 LGHDT, CDR2 YNNKEL (reference sequence). V lost 1 base, J lost 6 bases, and 7 bases stayed unmatched. CDR3: CASSQVPGLAGLNEQFF. DNA of the CDR3: TGTGCCAGCAGCCAAGTCCCTGGACTAGCGGGACTCAATGAGCAGTTCTTC.

About this clonotype itself: Possible read error: a much larger clone is one base away. The rearrangement joins TRBV30 to TRBJ1-5, with 12 bases identical to TRBD1. This CDR3 region has 16 residues. Per germline, CDR1 GTSNPN and CDR2 SVGIG (reference sequence). As DNA, the CDR3 is TGTGCCTGGAGTGGGAAGGGACAGGGGGCTCATCAGCCCCGGCATTTT. It translates to CAWSGKGQGAHQPRHF.

This clonotype appeared many times. The J gene is TRBJ1-1, the V gene TRBV12-5; no reliable D call. The CDR3 has 13 residues. Trimming removed 6 bases at V and 1 base at J, with 9 bases between. In germline, CDR1 is LGHNT, CDR2 FRNRAP. In DNA form, the CDR3 reads TGTGCTAGTGGAACGGAGGGGAACACTGAAGCTTTCTTT. Translation: CASGTEGNTEAFF.

The rearrangement uses TRBV29-1 and TRBJ2-1, with TRBD2 as a possible D gene (5 bases). CDR1 is SQVTM and CDR2 is ANQGSEA in the germline V gene. V lost 4 bases, J lost 0 bases, and 10 bases lay in between. CDR3 length: 14 amino acids. In DNA form, the CDR3 reads TGCAGCGTTGGGACTCATTCCTCCTACAATGAGCAGTTCTTC. Protein product: CSVGTHSSYNEQFF.

This clonotype was seen repeatedly, ten times or more. The rearrangement joins TRBV4-1 to TRBJ2-2, with 8 bases aligning to TRBD1. Germline CDR1 MGHRA, CDR2 YSYEKL. This CDR3 spans 15 amino acids. V was clipped by 4 bases and J by 6 bases; unmatched bases: 7. The CDR3 region has the DNA TGCGCCAGCAGCCTCGGACAGGGCTTGCCCGGGGAGCTGTTTTTT. Amino acids: CASSLGQGLPGELFF.

CDR3 nucleotide sequence: TGTGCCAGCAGCTTAATCATGAAAGGAAACTATGGCTACACCTTC. Residues: CASSLIMKGNYGYTF. The V call is TRBV7-2, the J call TRBJ1-2; no clear D gene. The germline V and J ends were trimmed by 2 bases and 2 bases, with 12 bases remaining between them. Germline loops: CDR1 SGHTA, CDR2 FQGNSA. The CDR3 contains 15 residues.